These 8 T cell receptor beta chains originate from one sample sequenced in a study of beta chain features in type 1 diabetes. The investigators reverse transcribed all of the isolated RNA, so they sequenced expressed TCRB transcripts. Libraries were prepared by immunoSEQ multiplex PCR; TCRdb keeps only in-frame clonotypes and omits some of them. The sample includes 200,000 to 250,000 clones, 25% to 30% of them seen just once. The specimen sequenced was central memory CD4+ T cells from blood. These receptors were collected from a man aged 30 to 45 in good health.

V usage is TRBV5-6 and J usage is TRBJ2-7; D is perhaps TRBD1 or TRBD2 (5 bases each). The CDR3 is 14 amino acids. Per germline, CDR1 SGHDT and CDR2 YYEEEE. V was cut by 4 bases and J by 7 bases, with 18 bases left in between. The CDR3 region has the DNA TGTGCCAGCAGCCAACGGGACGGGAAGGAGGAGCAGTACTTC. The encoded protein is CASSQRDGKEEQYF.

The chain uses TRBV7-2 and TRBJ2-1; TRBD1 matches at 10 bases. The trim removed 6 bases at V and 5 bases at J, leaving 7 bases unmatched. Germline values: CDR1 SGHTA, CDR2 FQGNSA. The CDR3 totals 15 residues. The CDR3 nucleotides read TGTGCCAGCAGTCCCGGGACAGGGGTCGACAATGAGCAGTTCTTC. This gives the protein CASSPGTGVDNEQFF.

This chain links TRBV18 with TRBJ1-5; the match to TRBD1 covers 8 bases. From germline, CDR1 is KGHSH and CDR2 LQKENI. The V and J ends lost 5 bases and 3 bases, in that order; junction bases with no gene match: 6. CDR3 length equals 15 residues. In DNA, the CDR3 is TGTGCCAGCTCAGAGCAGGGGGCCAACAATCAGCCCCAGCATTTT. Residues: CASSEQGANNQPQHF.

Comment on this clone: The same CDR3 is also encoded by other DNA sequences in this sample. The chain combines TRBV7-9 with TRBJ1-5; the D gene is possibly TRBD1 (5 bases). The V gene lost 4 bases and the J gene lost 1 base, with 11 bases spanning the gap. Germline CDR1 reads SEHNR; CDR2 reads FQNEAQ (reference sequence). The CDR3 is 15 residues long. CDR3 loop: CASSSSRDSNQPQHF. In DNA, the CDR3 is TGTGCCAGCAGCTCTAGCCGGGACAGCAATCAGCCCCAGCATTTT.

The rearrangement uses TRBV27 and TRBJ1-1; D gene uncertain. The V gene lost 6 bases and the J gene lost 1 base, with 12 bases spanning the gap. Germline V gene sequence: CDR1 MNHEY, CDR2 SMNVEV (reference sequence). The CDR3 consists of 14 residues. The CDR3 region is CASRLNAPNTEAFF. The CDR3 DNA sequence: TGTGCCAGCAGGCTAAATGCTCCGAACACTGAAGCTTTCTTT.

The rearrangement joins TRBV29-1 to TRBJ1-4; D is possibly TRBD1 (5 bases). V gave up 5 bases and J gave up 0 bases, with 16 bases separating them. This CDR3 is 16 amino acids long. From germline, CDR1 is SQVTM and CDR2 ANQGSEA. The CDR3 here is CSVSGTGPATNEKLFF. As DNA, the CDR3 is TGCAGCGTTTCCGGGACCGGCCCTGCAACTAATGAAAAACTGTTTTTT.

V is TRBV30 and J is TRBJ1-2; TRBD1 agrees at 8 bases. Trimming at V came to 5 bases and at J to 4 bases, leaving 6 bases not matched to a gene. CDR1 is GTSNPN, CDR2 SVGIG, per germline (reference sequence). The CDR3 covers 13 residues. The CDR3: CAWERTGTYGYTF. The DNA of the CDR3 is TGTGCCTGGGAGCGGACAGGGACCTATGGCTACACCTTC.

The rearrangement links TRBV7-4 to TRBJ1-5; 11 bases are shared with TRBD1. The CDR3 consists of 22 residues. The V gene end was trimmed by 0 bases and the J gene end by 5 bases; junction bases not matched to a gene: 21. Germline loops: CDR1 SGHVT, CDR2 SQSDAQ. CDR3 residues: CASSLAPSPFRDRGIGYQPQHF. The CDR3 bases are TGTGCCAGCAGCTTAGCACCCAGCCCATTCCGGGACAGGGGGATTGGTTATCAGCCCCAGCATTTT.